The 25 T cell receptor beta chains presented below share a single source sample, sequenced in a study of T cells after yellow fever vaccination. MiXCR, run by TCRdb on the 5' RACE reads, gives a single entry per CDR3 protein. The table shows 300,000 to 400,000 distinct CDR3 sequences, with 8% to 9.5% occurring only once. The sequencing used PBMCs, collected around 45 days after the first yellow fever vaccination. The receptors here all came from a man aged 18-30 years who received the YFV17D yellow fever vaccine.

Regarding this clonotype: Mismatch with germline at one junction end may stem from a read error. This rearrangement joins TRBV4-3 to TRBJ2-1; TRBD2 matches at 10 bases. The CDR3 runs to 17 residues. Germline V CDR1 and CDR2: LGHNA, YSLEER. CDR3 amino acids: CACSRRGLASSYNEQFF. In DNA, the CDR3 is TGCGCCTGCAGCCGCCGGGGACTAGCGAGCTCCTACAATGAGCAGTTCTTC.

This clonotype came up many times. J is TRBJ2-5 and V is TRBV4-3; D not resolved. V lost 1 base, J lost 3 bases, and 6 bases lay in between. The CDR3 extends over 13 amino acids. Germline V gene lookup returns CDR1 LGHNA and CDR2 YSLEER. CDR3 amino acids: CASSQGAKETQYF. The CDR3 DNA reads TGCGCCAGCAGCCAAGGGGCGAAAGAGACCCAGTACTTC.

The V and J genes are TRBV5-1 and TRBJ2-1, with 11 bases aligning to TRBD1. Germline V gene lookup returns CDR1 SGHRS and CDR2 YFSETQ. V trimming: 3 bases; J trimming: 7 bases; junction bases outside the gene matches: 6. The CDR3 has 15 amino acids. CDR3: CASSWADRGRNEQFF. In nucleotides, the CDR3 is TGCGCCAGCAGCTGGGCGGACAGGGGGCGGAATGAGCAGTTCTTC.

The sample holds a few counts of this clonotype. The CDR3: CASRPWLGDSYEQYV. CDR3 nucleotides: TGTGCCAGCAGACCCTGGTTGGGTGACTCCTACGAGCAGTACGTC. V is TRBV5-6 and J is TRBJ2-7; the D is unclear. The length of the CDR3 is 15 residues. Trimming took 5 bases from V and 0 from J, leaving 15 bases between them. Germline CDR1 and CDR2: SGHDT and YYEEEE.

The sample holds a few counts of this clonotype. The chain carries TRBV24-1 and TRBJ2-2, with TRBD1 identical over 10 bases. The germline V gene has CDR1 KGHDR and CDR2 SFDVKD. The CDR3 totals 17 residues. Trimming cost V 3 bases and J 3 bases; bases outside gene matches: 6. Written as DNA, the CDR3 is TGTGCCACCAGTGATCACCGACAGGGGGCGCACACCGGGGAGCTGTTTTTT. The encoded protein is CATSDHRQGAHTGELFF.

This clonotype was observed many times. The chain uses TRBV18 and TRBJ2-7, with D possibly matching TRBD2 (7 bases). The germline CDR1 and CDR2 sequences are KGHSH and LQKENI. This CDR3 is 13 amino acids long. Trimming took 5 bases from V and 4 from J, leaving 12 bases between them. The CDR3 DNA is TGTGCCAGCTCAGAGGGGGGGGTATACGAGCAGTACGTC. It is translated as CASSEGGVYEQYV.

There are many counts of this clonotype. This chain links TRBV20-1 with TRBJ1-2; 8 bases align to TRBD1. Germline assignment: CDR1 DFQATT and CDR2 SNEGSKA (reference sequence). J gave up 3 bases and V 3 bases, and 9 bases lay outside the gene matches. CDR3 length: 15 residues. The CDR3 DNA is TGCAGTGCTAGGGGGACAGGCAAGTTCTACTATGGCTACACCTTC. Protein sequence: CSARGTGKFYYGYTF.

This clonotype was recorded a few times. V usage is TRBV5-4 and J usage is TRBJ2-1, with 8 bases matching TRBD1. Germline lookup yields CDR1 SGHNT and CDR2 YYREEE (reference sequence). CDR3 size: 13 residues. The junction had 4 bases not matched to a gene; V was cut back by 4 bases and J by 7 bases. The chain's CDR3 is CASSPDRENEQFF. DNA of the CDR3: TGTGCCAGCAGCCCGGACAGGGAAAATGAGCAGTTCTTC.

Concerning this clonotype itself: A read error may account for a junction end that differs from germline. The genes are TRBV5-1 and TRBJ2-1, with D possibly matching TRBD2 (5 bases). Germline CDR1 is SGHRS and CDR2 is YFSETQ. This CDR3 is 14 amino acids long. CDR3 bases: TGCGCCAGCAGCTTATTCGGGGATTACAATGAGGAGTTCTTC. This encodes CASSLFGDYNEEFF.

This clonotype was counted between two and nine times. The rearrangement uses TRBV5-1 and TRBJ2-7; D is perhaps TRBD1 or TRBD2 (5 bases each). The CDR3 is 14 amino acids. Trimming took off 5 bases at V and 3 bases at J, with 15 bases between the two ends. Germline assignment: CDR1 SGHRS and CDR2 YFSETQ. The CDR3 protein is CASRNNPGSYEQYV. The CDR3 DNA sequence: TGCGCCAGCAGGAATAATCCAGGGAGCTACGAGCAGTACGTC.

This clonotype showed up just a few times. The chain joins TRBV11-2 to TRBJ1-1; 10 bases match TRBD1. Trimming at V came to 6 bases and at J to 1 base, leaving 14 bases not matched to a gene. The CDR3 covers 18 residues. CDR1 is SGHAT, CDR2 FQNNGV, per germline. Written as DNA, the CDR3 is TGTGCCAGCAGTTTATTCACTTGGACAGGGGGATGGAACACTGAAGCTTTCTTT. It specifies CASSLFTWTGGWNTEAFF. Based on the CDR3 plus reference TRBV11-2 and TRBJ1-1, the full variable domain is EAGVAQSPRYKIIEKRQSVAFWCNPISGHATLYWYQQILGQGPKLLIQFQNNGVVDDSQLPKDRFSAERLKGVDSTLKIQPAKLEDSAVYLCASSLFTWTGGWNTEAFFGQGTRLTVV.

The chain employs TRBV29-1 and TRBJ2-1; 14 bases agree with TRBD2. This CDR3 has 15 amino acids. From germline, CDR1 is SQVTM and CDR2 ANQGSEA. Losses at the gene ends were 3 bases for V and 9 bases for J; bases not matched to a gene: 7. The CDR3 nucleotides are TGCAGCGTTGACCAAACGGGACTAGCGGGGGTTGAGCAGTTCTTC. Translated, it gives CSVDQTGLAGVEQFF.

The chain is built from TRBV6-5 and TRBJ2-7; D is unclear. V lost 0 bases to trimming and J lost 7 bases, with 10 bases between them. The CDR3 is 13 residues long. Germline V gene sequence: CDR1 MNHEY, CDR2 SVGAGI. The CDR3 DNA sequence: TGTGCCAGCAGTTACTCCCCGACCTCTGAGCAGTACTTC. This gives the protein CASSYSPTSEQYF.

The chain couples TRBV7-2 to TRBJ2-1, with D perhaps TRBD1 or TRBD2 (6 bases each). The CDR3 consists of 14 residues. Germline loops: CDR1 SGHTA, CDR2 FQGNSA. Trimming removed 4 bases from V and 6 bases from J, with 13 bases in between. The CDR3 region is CASSSSGGPNEQFF. In DNA form, the CDR3 reads TGTGCCAGCAGCTCCTCCGGGGGCCCCAATGAGCAGTTCTTC.

The chain joins TRBV10-3 to TRBJ1-1; TRBD1 matches 7 bases. The length of the CDR3 is 12 residues. J gave up 6 bases and V 6 bases, and 4 bases lay outside the gene matches. Germline V CDR1 and CDR2: ENHRY, SYGVKD. In DNA, the CDR3 is TGTGCCATCAGGACAGGGTCCGCTGAAGCTTTCTTT. It codes for CAIRTGSAEAFF.

The V call is TRBV5-1, the J call TRBJ2-1; 7 nucleotides match TRBD2. CDR1 SGHRS and CDR2 YFSETQ come from the germline V gene. V shed 1 base, J shed 3 bases, and the junction held 7 bases outside the gene matches. This CDR3 is built from 16 residues. The CDR3 DNA reads TGCGCCAGCAGCTTGAATCGGGGGGAATTCTACAATGAGCAGTTCTTC. It translates to CASSLNRGEFYNEQFF.

The V gene is TRBV23-1, the J gene TRBJ2-6; 8 positions agree with TRBD1. TRBV23-1 is identified as an open reading frame with a role that is uncertain. The length of the CDR3 is 19 residues. V was pared by 2 bases and J by 0 bases, with 9 bases of the junction left unmatched. This chain's CDR3 is CASSQRTGTKNSGANVLTF. For the CDR3, the DNA is TGCGCCAGCAGTCAAAGGACAGGGACAAAAAACTCTGGGGCCAACGTCCTGACTTTC.

This clonotype was counted many times. J is TRBJ2-5 and V is TRBV20-1, with 9 bases identical to TRBD2. V shed 0 bases, J shed 4 bases, and the junction held 6 bases outside the gene matches. The CDR3 has 15 amino acids. The germline CDR1 and CDR2 sequences are DFQATT and SNEGSKA (reference sequence). The CDR3 sequence: CSARDPRTSAETQYF. The CDR3 region has the DNA TGCAGTGCTAGAGATCCGAGGACTAGCGCAGAGACCCAGTACTTC.

This clonotype was counted a few times. The chain links TRBV19 to TRBJ2-1; TRBD2 might be the D (6 bases). This CDR3 region has 13 residues. The V and J ends lost 3 bases and 9 bases respectively, with 12 bases between them. The germline CDR1 and CDR2 sequences are LNHDA and SQIVND (reference sequence). CDR3 sequence (DNA): TGTGCCAGTAGTATCTGGGAGGAGGGTGAGCAGTTCTTC. Amino acid sequence: CASSIWEEGEQFF.

This clonotype was counted only a few times. The gene calls are TRBV11-2 and TRBJ2-1; possibly TRBD1 for D (5 bases). This CDR3 is built from 14 residues. Trimming pared 3 bases from V and 7 bases from J, leaving 13 bases between. Germline V gene sequence: CDR1 SGHAT, CDR2 FQNNGV. This chain's CDR3 is CASSFRVGWNEQFF. In nucleotides, the CDR3 is TGTGCCAGCAGCTTCAGGGTCGGATGGAATGAGCAGTTCTTC.

This clonotype was seen many times. This sequence joins TRBV29-1 and TRBJ2-3; a possible D gene is TRBD2 (7 bases). Germline V gene data show CDR1 as SQVTM and CDR2 as ANQGSEA. The V end lost 6 bases, the J end lost 0 bases, and 16 bases lay between the germline ends. The CDR3 is 15 amino acids. Here the CDR3 DNA reads TGCAGCGTGGGAGGGGGTCCGTCTAGCACAGATACGCAGTATTTT. Translating it yields CSVGGGPSSTDTQYF.

This sequence joins TRBV5-6 and TRBJ2-7; 10 bases match TRBD1. The CDR3 covers 15 residues. Germline V gives CDR1 SGHDT, CDR2 YYEEEE. Losses at the gene ends were 5 bases for V and 4 bases for J; bases not matched to a gene: 9. The CDR3 region is CASSSPGTGDYEQYF. The CDR3 DNA is TGTGCCAGCAGTTCCCCCGGGACAGGGGATTACGAGCAGTACTTC. The full variable domain, in which reference TRBV5-6 and TRBJ2-7 provide the parts outside the CDR3, is DAGVTQSPTHLIKTRGQQVTLRCSPKSGHDTVSWYQQALGQGPQFIFQYYEEEERQRGNFPDRFSGHQFPNYSSELNVNALLLGDSALYLCASSSPGTGDYEQYFGPGTRLTVT.

This chain uses TRBV6-5 with TRBJ1-2; D remains ambiguous. This CDR3 comprises 14 residues. Trimming pared 0 bases from V and 4 bases from J, leaving 9 bases between. CDR1 MNHEY and CDR2 SVGAGI come from the germline V gene. The CDR3 coding sequence is TGTGCCAGCAGTTACTCCGGCTCAAGCTATGGCTACACCTTC. This translates into CASSYSGSSYGYTF.

The V call is TRBV18, the J call TRBJ2-3, with TRBD1 as a possible D gene (5 bases). The CDR3 runs to 13 residues. Germline V gene data show CDR1 as KGHSH and CDR2 as LQKENI. The V gene lost 2 bases and the J gene lost 8 bases, with 11 bases spanning the gap. In DNA form, the CDR3 reads TGTGCCAGCTCACCAGCTATTCAGGGTACGCAGTATTTT. This translates into CASSPAIQGTQYF.

This rearrangement joins TRBV9 to TRBJ2-5; 11 nucleotides line up with TRBD1. J gave up 4 bases and V 3 bases, and 5 bases lay outside the gene matches. This CDR3 is 15 amino acids long. Germline V gene data show CDR1 as SGDLS and CDR2 as YYNGEE. The CDR3 spells CASSAGQGARETQYF. The DNA for the CDR3 is TGTGCCAGCAGCGCAGGACAGGGGGCGCGAGAGACCCAGTACTTC. Full variable domain (missing parts from reference TRBV9 and TRBJ2-5): DSGVTQTPKHLITATGQRVTLRCSPRSGDLSVYWYQQSLDQGLQFLIQYYNGEERAKGNILERFSAQQFPDLHSELNLSSLELGDSALYFCASSAGQGARETQYFGPGTRLLVL.